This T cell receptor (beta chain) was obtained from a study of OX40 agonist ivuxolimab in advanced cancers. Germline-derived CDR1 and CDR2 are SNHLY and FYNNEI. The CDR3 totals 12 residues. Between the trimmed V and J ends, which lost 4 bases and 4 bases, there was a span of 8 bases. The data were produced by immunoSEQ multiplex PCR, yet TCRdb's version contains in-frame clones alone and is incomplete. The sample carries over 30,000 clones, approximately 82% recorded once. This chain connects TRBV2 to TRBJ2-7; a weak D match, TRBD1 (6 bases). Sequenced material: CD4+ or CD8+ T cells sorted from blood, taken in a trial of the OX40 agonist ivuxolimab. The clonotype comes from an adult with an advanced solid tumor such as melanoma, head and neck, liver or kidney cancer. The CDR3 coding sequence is TGTGCCAGCAGTGCACAGGGTTACGAGCAGTACTTC. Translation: CASSAQGYEQYF.